This TCR beta chain was sequenced in a study of shared clonotypes between healthy human individuals. About this clone itself: Its matching antigen is unknown.

The naive CD8 population came from CD45RO-negative cells selected for CCR7, without terminally differentiated effector memory CD45RA+ cells. Recent vaccinations or acute infections were absent in the healthy HIV-negative adult donors. General study points: Memory subsets had estimated richness that was generally smaller than that of naive subsets.

Using immunoSEQ multiplex PCR, the repertoire was profiled, and TCRdb retains in-frame clones only, with some absent. The sample includes about 2.2 million clones, about 92% of them seen just once. The sequenced sample was naive CD8+ T cells from PBMCs. This TCR was recovered from a man aged 18 to 29 in good health. Some clones in this sample may be carry-over from other donors' samples.

CDR3 amino acids: CASKTGNSYEQYF. In DNA, the CDR3 is TGTGCCAGCAAAACGGGAAACTCCTACGAGCAGTACTTC. J is TRBJ2-7 and V is TRBV2; D perhaps matches TRBD2 (5 bases). V was pared by 7 bases and J by 0 bases, with 10 bases between. Germline CDR1 and CDR2: SNHLY and FYNNEI. The CDR3 totals 13 residues. The full variable domain, in which reference TRBV2 and TRBJ2-7 provide the parts outside the CDR3, is EPEVTQTPSHQVTQMGQEVILRCVPISNHLYFYWYRQILGQKVEFLVSFYNNEISEKSEIFDDQFSVERPDGSNFTLKIRSTKLEDSAMYFCASKTGNSYEQYFGPGTRLTVT.